The clone carrying this T cell receptor (beta chain) has just a few counts. Its antigen remains unknown. These data come from a study of T cells in Graves' hyperthyroidism and ophthalmopathy. Findings and limits, study-wide: Researchers found most expanded thyroid clonotypes above 0.001 in blood as well.

The length of the CDR3 is 19 residues. The V gene lost 5 bases and the J gene lost 0 bases, with 23 bases spanning the gap. The germline V gene encodes CDR1 SGHAT and CDR2 FQNNGV. RNA transcripts provided the source from which TCR beta CDR3 regions were amplified. First-round RT-PCR targeting the TCR CDR3 was performed with the HTBI primer set. TCRdb recomputed calls from the multiplex PCR reads with MiXCR, one row per CDR3 protein. This sample carries about 590,000 distinct CDR3 sequences, around 14% of them seen once, and the ten largest clones take roughly 7.1%. The receptor comes from a woman younger than 30 with Graves' ophthalmopathy. This sequence joins TRBV11-2 and TRBJ2-1; D might be TRBD2 (6 bases). The specimen was blood. DNA of the CDR3: TGTGCCAGCAGCCCCATCGGGAGCCTTGGCCTGAGCTCCTACAATGAGCAGTTCTTC. It translates to CASSPIGSLGLSSYNEQFF.